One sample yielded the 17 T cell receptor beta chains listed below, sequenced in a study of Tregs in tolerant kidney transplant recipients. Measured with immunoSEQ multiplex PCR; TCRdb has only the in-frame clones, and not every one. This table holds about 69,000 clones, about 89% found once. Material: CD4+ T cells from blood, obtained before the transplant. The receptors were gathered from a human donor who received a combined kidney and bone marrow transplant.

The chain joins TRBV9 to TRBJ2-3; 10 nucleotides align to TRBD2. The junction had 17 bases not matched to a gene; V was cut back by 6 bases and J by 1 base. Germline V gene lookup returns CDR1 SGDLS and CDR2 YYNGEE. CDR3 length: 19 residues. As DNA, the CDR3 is TGTGCCAGCAATGATCCAGATCTAGCGGGAGCGAGTCGCACAGATACGCAGTATTTT. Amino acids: CASNDPDLAGASRTDTQYF.

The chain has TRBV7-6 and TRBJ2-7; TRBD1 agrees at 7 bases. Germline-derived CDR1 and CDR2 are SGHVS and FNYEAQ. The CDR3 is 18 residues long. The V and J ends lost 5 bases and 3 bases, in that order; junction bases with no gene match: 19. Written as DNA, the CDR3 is TGTGCCAGCAGCGTCGGGACAGAGGTTCGGGCTCGGGGCTACGAGCAGTACTTC. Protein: CASSVGTEVRARGYEQYF.

CDR3 in amino acids: CAWSRGGTVQETQYF. The CDR3 DNA reads TGTGCCTGGAGCCGAGGCGGGACAGTCCAAGAGACCCAGTACTTC. The V gene is TRBV30, the J gene TRBJ2-5; maybe TRBD1 (7 bases). V lost 3 bases and J 1 base, leaving 15 bases between the germline ends. Germline values: CDR1 GTSNPN, CDR2 SVGIG (reference sequence). The CDR3 totals 15 residues.

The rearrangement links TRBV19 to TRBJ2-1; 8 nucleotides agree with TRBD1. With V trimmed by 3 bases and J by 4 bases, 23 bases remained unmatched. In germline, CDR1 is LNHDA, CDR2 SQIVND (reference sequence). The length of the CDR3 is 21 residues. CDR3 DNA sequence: TGTGCCAGTAGTATCCCTTCCACCGGGACAGGCAGAGTAGCAGAGTACAATGAGCAGTTCTTC. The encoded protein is CASSIPSTGTGRVAEYNEQFF.

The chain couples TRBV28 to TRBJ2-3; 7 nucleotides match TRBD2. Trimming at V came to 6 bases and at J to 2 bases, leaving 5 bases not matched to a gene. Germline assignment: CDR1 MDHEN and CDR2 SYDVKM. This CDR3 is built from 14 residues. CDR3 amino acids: CASSSSGLTDTQYF. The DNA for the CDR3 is TGTGCCAGCAGCTCTAGCGGTCTCACAGATACGCAGTATTTT. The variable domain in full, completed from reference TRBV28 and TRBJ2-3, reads DVKVTQSSRYLVKRTGEKVFLECVQDMDHENMFWYRQDPGLGLRLIYFSYDVKMKEKGDIPEGYSVSREKKERFSLILESASTNQTSMYLCASSSSGLTDTQYFGPGTRLTVL.

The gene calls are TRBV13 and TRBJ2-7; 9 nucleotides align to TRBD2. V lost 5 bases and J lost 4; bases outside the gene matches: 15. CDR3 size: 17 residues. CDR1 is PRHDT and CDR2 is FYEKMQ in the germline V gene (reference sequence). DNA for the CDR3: TGTGCCAGCAGCCATTGGGTTATGTCTAGCGGGATATACGAGCAGTACTTC. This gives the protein CASSHWVMSSGIYEQYF.

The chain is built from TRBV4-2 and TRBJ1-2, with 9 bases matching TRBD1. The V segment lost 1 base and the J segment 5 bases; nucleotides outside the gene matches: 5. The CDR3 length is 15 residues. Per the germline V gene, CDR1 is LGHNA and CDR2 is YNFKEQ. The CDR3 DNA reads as TGTGCCAGCAGCCAAGGGGGACAGGGACCTTATGGCTACACCTTC. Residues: CASSQGGQGPYGYTF.

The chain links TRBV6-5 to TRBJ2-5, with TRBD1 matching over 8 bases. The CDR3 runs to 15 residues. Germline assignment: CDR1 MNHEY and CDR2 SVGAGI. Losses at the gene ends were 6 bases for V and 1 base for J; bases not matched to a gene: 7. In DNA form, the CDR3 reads TGTGCCAGCAGCGTACAACAGGGGGTCCAAGAGACCCAGTACTTC. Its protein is CASSVQQGVQETQYF.

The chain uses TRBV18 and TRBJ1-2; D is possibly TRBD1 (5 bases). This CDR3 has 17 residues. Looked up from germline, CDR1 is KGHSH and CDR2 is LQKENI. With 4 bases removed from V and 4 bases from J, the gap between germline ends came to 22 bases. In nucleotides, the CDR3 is TGTGCCAGCTCACACTTTACCACTGGCAGGGTCGCCTATGGCTACACCTTC. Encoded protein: CASSHFTTGRVAYGYTF.

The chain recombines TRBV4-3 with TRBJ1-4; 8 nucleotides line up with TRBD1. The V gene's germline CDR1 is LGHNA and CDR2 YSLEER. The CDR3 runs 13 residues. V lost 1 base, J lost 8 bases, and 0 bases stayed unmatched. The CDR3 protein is CASSQGQGEKLFF. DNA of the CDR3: TGCGCCAGCAGCCAAGGACAGGGGGAAAAACTGTTTTTT.

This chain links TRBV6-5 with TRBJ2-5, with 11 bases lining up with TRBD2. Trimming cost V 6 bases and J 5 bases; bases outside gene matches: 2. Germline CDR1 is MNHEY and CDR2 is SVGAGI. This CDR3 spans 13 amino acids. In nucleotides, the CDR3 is TGTGCCAGCAGAACTAGCGGGAGTGAGACCCAGTACTTC. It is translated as CASRTSGSETQYF.

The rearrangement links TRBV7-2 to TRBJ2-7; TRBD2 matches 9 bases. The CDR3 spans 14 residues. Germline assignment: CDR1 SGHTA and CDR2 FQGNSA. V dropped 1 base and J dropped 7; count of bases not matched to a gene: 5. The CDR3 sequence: CASSLEGSGREQYF. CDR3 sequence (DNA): TGTGCCAGCAGCTTAGAAGGTAGCGGGAGAGAGCAGTACTTC.

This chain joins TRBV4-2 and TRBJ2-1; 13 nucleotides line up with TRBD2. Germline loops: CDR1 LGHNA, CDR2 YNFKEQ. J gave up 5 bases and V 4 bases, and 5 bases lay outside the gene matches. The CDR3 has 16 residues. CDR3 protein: CASSLGGTSGNNEQFF. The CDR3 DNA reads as TGTGCCAGCAGCCTTGGCGGGACTAGCGGGAACAATGAGCAGTTCTTC.

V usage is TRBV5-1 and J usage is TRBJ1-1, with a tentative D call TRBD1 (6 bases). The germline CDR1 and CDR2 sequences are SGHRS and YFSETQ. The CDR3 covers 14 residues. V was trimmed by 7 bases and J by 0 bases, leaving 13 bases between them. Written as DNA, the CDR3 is TGCGCCAGCGCCTTAACAGGGATGAACACTGAAGCTTTCTTT. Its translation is CASALTGMNTEAFF.

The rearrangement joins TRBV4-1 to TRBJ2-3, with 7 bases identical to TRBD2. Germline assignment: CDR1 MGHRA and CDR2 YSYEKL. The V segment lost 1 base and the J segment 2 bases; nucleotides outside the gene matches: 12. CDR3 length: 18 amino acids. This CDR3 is CASSQGRLAATPTDTQYF. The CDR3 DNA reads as TGCGCCAGCAGCCAAGGACGACTAGCCGCTACCCCCACAGATACGCAGTATTTT.

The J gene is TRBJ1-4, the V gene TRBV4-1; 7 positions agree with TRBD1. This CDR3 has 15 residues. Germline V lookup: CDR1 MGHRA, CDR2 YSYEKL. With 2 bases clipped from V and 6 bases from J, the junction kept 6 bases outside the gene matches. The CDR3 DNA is TGCGCCAGCAGCCAACTCTGGCAGGGGGATGAAAAACTGTTTTTT. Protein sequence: CASSQLWQGDEKLFF.

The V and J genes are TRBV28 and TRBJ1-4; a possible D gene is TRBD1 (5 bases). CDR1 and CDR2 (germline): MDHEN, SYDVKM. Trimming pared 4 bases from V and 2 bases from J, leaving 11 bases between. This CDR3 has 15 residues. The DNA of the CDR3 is TGTGCCAGCAGTTCTTCAGGGAGGACTAATGAAAAACTGTTTTTT. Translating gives CASSSSGRTNEKLFF.